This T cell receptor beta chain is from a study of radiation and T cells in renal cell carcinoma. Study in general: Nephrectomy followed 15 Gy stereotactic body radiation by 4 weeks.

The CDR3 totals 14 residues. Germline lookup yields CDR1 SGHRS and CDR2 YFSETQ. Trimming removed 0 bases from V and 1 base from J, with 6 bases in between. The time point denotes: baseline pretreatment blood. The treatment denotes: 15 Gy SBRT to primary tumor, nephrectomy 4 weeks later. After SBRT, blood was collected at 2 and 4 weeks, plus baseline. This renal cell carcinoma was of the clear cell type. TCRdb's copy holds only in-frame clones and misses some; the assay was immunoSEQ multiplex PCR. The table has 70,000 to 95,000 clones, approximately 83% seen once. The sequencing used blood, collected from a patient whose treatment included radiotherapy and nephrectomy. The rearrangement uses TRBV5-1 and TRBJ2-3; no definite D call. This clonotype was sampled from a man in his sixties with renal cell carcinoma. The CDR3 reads CASSLGVGTDTQYF. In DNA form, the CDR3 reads TGCGCCAGCAGCTTGGGGGTGGGCACAGATACGCAGTATTTT.